The sequence of this T cell receptor beta chain was determined in a study of early T cells in non-severe SARS-CoV-2 infection. Study information: Alpha and beta chains were unpaired, from unsorted whole-blood bulk RNA.

The CDR3 contains 14 residues. Looked up from germline, CDR1 is MNHNS and CDR2 is SASEGT. The germline V and J ends were trimmed by 1 base and 2 bases, with 9 bases remaining between them. Attachment of unique molecular identifiers was made to individual cDNA molecules. One entry per CDR3 protein, called by TCRdb with MiXCR from the 5' RACE reads. The sample carries about 110,000 distinct CDR3 sequences, around 10% recorded once. Study observations and caveats: Reliance on VDJdb matching favored anti-spike CD8 responses; private and CD4 specificities were missed.

In regard to this clonotype: What it recognizes is unknown.

The sequence was collected from an adult who was a healthcare worker with PCR-confirmed SARS-CoV-2 infection or an uninfected control (not recorded which). Sequencing input: whole blood. V is TRBV6-1 and J is TRBJ2-7, with D unclear. CDR3 sequence reads: CASSEDDGAYEQYF. The CDR3 DNA is TGTGCCAGCAGTGAAGACGACGGAGCCTACGAGCAGTACTTC.